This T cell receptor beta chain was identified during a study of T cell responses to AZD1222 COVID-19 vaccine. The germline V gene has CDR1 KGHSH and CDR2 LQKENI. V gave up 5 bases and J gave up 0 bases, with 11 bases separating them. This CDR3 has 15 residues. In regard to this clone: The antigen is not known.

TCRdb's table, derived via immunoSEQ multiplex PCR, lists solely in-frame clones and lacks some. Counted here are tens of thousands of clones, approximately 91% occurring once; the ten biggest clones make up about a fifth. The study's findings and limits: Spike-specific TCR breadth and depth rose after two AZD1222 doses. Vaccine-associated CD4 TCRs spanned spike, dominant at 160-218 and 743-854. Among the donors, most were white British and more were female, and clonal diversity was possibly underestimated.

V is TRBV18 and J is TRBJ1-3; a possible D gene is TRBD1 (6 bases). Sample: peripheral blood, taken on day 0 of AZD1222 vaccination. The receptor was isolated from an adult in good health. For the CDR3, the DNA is TGTGCCAGCTCATGGACAGAAAGCTCTGGAAACACCATATATTTT. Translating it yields CASSWTESSGNTIYF. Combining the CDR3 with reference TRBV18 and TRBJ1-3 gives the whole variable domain NAGVMQNPRHLVRRRGQEARLRCSPMKGHSHVYWYRQLPEEGLKFMVYLQKENIIDESGMPKERFSAEFPKEGPSILRIQQVVRGDSAAYFCASSWTESSGNTIYFGEGSWLTVV.